The text below deals with one TCR beta chain. These data originate in a study of T cells in Graves' hyperthyroidism and ophthalmopathy. Together with thyroid ultrasound, orbital computed tomography, serum thyroxine and TRAb, clinical symptoms were used for diagnoses. Template material for amplifying TCR beta CDR3 regions consisted of RNA transcripts. The HTBI set primed first-round TCR CDR3 RT-PCR. TCRdb reprocessed the multiplex PCR reads via MiXCR and lists one record per CDR3 protein. This sample has about 610,000 distinct CDR3 sequences, with roughly 14% found just once. Sequencing was carried out using blood. This TCR was recovered from a woman aged 35 to 49 with Graves' ophthalmopathy.

Written as DNA, the CDR3 is TGTGCCAGCAGCCTAGAGACTACAGGGAATTCACCCCTCCACTTT. This encodes CASSLETTGNSPLHF. The chain employs TRBV7-2 and TRBJ1-6; D perhaps matches TRBD1 (6 bases). Trimming removed 5 bases at V and 7 bases at J, with 15 bases between. The germline V gene has CDR1 SGHTA and CDR2 FQGNSA. The CDR3 is made up of 15 amino acids.